These 11 T cell receptor beta chains share one sample of origin, sequenced in a study of metastatic and nonmetastatic thyroid tumors. No treatment of any kind had been given to any patient before thyroid surgery. TCRdb re-analyzed the PCR reads through MiXCR. Among some 35,000 clones listed, less than 30% were seen once. Sequencing used blood. The receptors here all came from a female donor with papillary thyroid cancer or a benign thyroid nodule (not recorded which). Some clones in this sample may be carry-over from other donors' samples.

By its share, this clone is medium-sized. The J gene is TRBJ2-7, the V gene TRBV28; D is tentatively TRBD1 or TRBD2 (6 bases each). The CDR3 length is 15 residues. V was cut by 7 bases and J by 0 bases, with 16 bases left in between. Germline CDR1 reads MDHEN; CDR2 reads SYDVKM. CDR3 DNA sequence: TGTGCCAGCATCGGGGGCGGACTAAGCTCCTACGAGCAGTACTTC. It yields the protein CASIGGGLSSYEQYF.

This chain links TRBV6-2 or TRBV6-3 with TRBJ1-6, with D hard to call. Germline-derived CDR1 and CDR2 are MNHEY and SVGEGT. This CDR3 is 14 amino acids long. Trimming pared 6 bases from V and 10 bases from J, leaving 16 bases between. The CDR3 DNA is TGTGCCAGCAGCCCCGGGGAAGTCTCGTCACCCCTCCACTTT. Amino acids: CASSPGEVSSPLHF.

This clone was seen more than once but under ten times. At one end the junction does not follow the germline gene, possibly because of a read error. The chain carries TRBV6-1 and TRBJ2-7, with a possible D match to TRBD1 (7 bases). CDR1 and CDR2 from the germline V gene are MNHNS and SASEGT. This CDR3 is 16 amino acids long. CDR3 nucleotide sequence: TGTGTCAGCAGTGAAGCAGGGGGTATCGGGGGCTACGAGCATTACTTC. It specifies CVSSEAGGIGGYEHYF.

The rearrangement links TRBV4-1 to TRBJ2-7; a possible D gene is TRBD2 (6 bases). CDR3 length: 15 amino acids. Germline V gene sequence: CDR1 MGHRA, CDR2 YSYEKL. Trimming shortened V by 0 bases and J by 4 bases, and 13 bases separated the two germline ends. CDR3 amino acids: CASSQEGAGTYEQYF. CDR3 bases: TGCGCCAGCAGCCAAGAAGGCGCGGGGACGTACGAGCAGTACTTC.

About this clone itself: Compared with germline, one end of the junction differs, possibly owing to a read error. V is TRBV6-1 and J is TRBJ2-7, with a weak D call TRBD2 (7 bases). The CDR3 is 15 residues long. Germline CDR1 and CDR2: MNHNS and SASEGT. CDR3 sequence (DNA): TGTGCCAGCAGTGTAGGGGGGGAAGGTCCCTACGATCAGTACTTC. This encodes CASSVGGEGPYDQYF.

This chain links TRBV6-1 with TRBJ2-1; D may be TRBD1 (5 bases). Trimming shortened V by 6 bases and J by 3 bases, and 9 bases separated the two germline ends. The germline V gene encodes CDR1 MNHNS and CDR2 SASEGT. CDR3 length: 13 amino acids. CDR3 loop: CASRPTGYNEQFF. As DNA, the CDR3 is TGTGCCAGCAGGCCCACAGGCTACAATGAGCAGTTCTTC.

The V call is TRBV5-1, the J call TRBJ1-3, with D uncertain. Between the trimmed V and J ends, which lost 7 bases and 2 bases, there was a span of 13 bases. CDR1 and CDR2 (germline): SGHRS, YFSETQ. The CDR3 is 14 amino acids. As DNA, the CDR3 is TGCGCCAGCGCCAGAGAAACAGCTGGAAACACCATATATTTT. Its protein product is CASARETAGNTIYF. Supplemented by reference TRBV5-1 and TRBJ1-3, the full variable domain reads KAGVTQTPRYLIKTRGQQVTLSCSPISGHRSVSWYQQTPGQGLQFLFEYFSETQRNKGNFPGRFSGRQFSNSRSEMNVSTLELGDSALYLCASARETAGNTIYFGEGSWLTVV.

In this sample, this clone turned up a few times. The chain has TRBV6-1 and TRBJ2-1; D gene unclear. V was cut by 6 bases and J by 0 bases, with 12 bases left in between. This CDR3 region has 15 residues. Per the germline V gene, CDR1 is MNHNS and CDR2 is SASEGT. The DNA of the CDR3 is TGTGCCAGCAGCACCCCCCTAAGCTCCTACAATGAGCAGTTCTTC. Protein: CASSTPLSSYNEQFF.

This clone has just one count. The rearrangement joins TRBV7-2 to TRBJ2-7; D may be TRBD1 (5 bases). The CDR3 totals 13 residues. V shed 5 bases and J shed 0 bases, with 8 bases lying between them. Germline CDR1 is SGHTA and CDR2 is FQGNSA. The CDR3 is CASSRQSSYEQYF. The DNA for the CDR3 is TGTGCCAGCAGCCGACAGAGCTCCTACGAGCAGTACTTC.

Worth noting for this clone: Mismatch with germline at one junction end may stem from a read error. This rearrangement joins TRBV20-1 to TRBJ2-2; 8 positions agree with TRBD1. The CDR3 contains 14 residues. Germline loops: CDR1 DFQATT, CDR2 SNEGSKA (reference sequence). The CDR3 DNA sequence: TGCAGTGCTAGAGGGACAGGGTGCACCGGGGATCTGTTTTTT. This gives the protein CSARGTGCTGDLFF.

This clone qualifies as medium-sized. The genes are TRBV12-3 or TRBV12-4 and TRBJ2-2; no clear D. The CDR3 runs to 13 residues. V was cut by 6 bases and J by 4 bases, with 9 bases left in between. CDR3 residues: CASSSDSTGELFF. For the CDR3, the DNA is TGTGCCAGCAGCTCCGACTCCACCGGGGAGCTGTTTTTT.